A single sample gave rise to the 23 T cell receptor beta chains below, sequenced in a study of graft-versus-host responses after intestinal transplantation. No antigen has been assigned to these receptors. Method: immunoSEQ multiplex PCR; TCRdb's copy keeps in-frame clones and lacks some. The data hold over 85,000 clones, with approximately 95% observed a single time. Sequencing was performed on unstimulated CD8+ T cells sorted from spleen or lymph node cells, taken before intestinal transplant. The receptors were sampled from a human donor who received an intestinal transplant.

The V call is TRBV6-1, the J call TRBJ2-7; D call uncertain. The germline V gene has CDR1 MNHNS and CDR2 SASEGT. Trimming removed 2 bases from V and 4 bases from J, with 12 bases in between. The CDR3 is 14 residues long. DNA of the CDR3: TGTGCCAGCAGTGAATCAATGTGGCCTTACGAGCAGTACTTC. The encoded protein is CASSESMWPYEQYF.

V usage is TRBV29-1 and J usage is TRBJ1-2, with D possibly TRBD1 on 5 matching bases. V was trimmed by 6 bases and J by 4 bases, leaving 15 bases between them. Germline assignment: CDR1 SQVTM and CDR2 ANQGSEA. The CDR3 sequence is 13 residues long. CDR3 nucleotides: TGCAGCGTCGCTCGCGGGGGGGTCTATGGCTACACCTTC. This gives the protein CSVARGGVYGYTF.

This chain connects TRBV5-1 to TRBJ2-7, with 10 bases matching TRBD2. Looked up from germline, CDR1 is SGHRS and CDR2 is YFSETQ. J lost 7 bases, V lost 1 base, and 11 bases had no gene match. The CDR3 runs 16 residues. CDR3 DNA sequence: TGCGCCAGCAGCTTGCTAACAGCGGGAGGGTCAGGAGAGCAGTACTTC. This codes for CASSLLTAGGSGEQYF. Full variable domain (rest looked up from reference TRBV5-1 and TRBJ2-7): KAGVTQTPRYLIKTRGQQVTLSCSPISGHRSVSWYQQTPGQGLQFLFEYFSETQRNKGNFPGRFSGRQFSNSRSEMNVSTLELGDSALYLCASSLLTAGGSGEQYFGPGTRLTVT.

The chain links TRBV4-2 to TRBJ2-7; 7 nucleotides agree with TRBD2. Germline CDR1 reads LGHNA; CDR2 reads YNFKEQ. The J segment lost 3 bases and the V segment lost 0 bases, leaving 14 bases of the junction unmatched. The CDR3 length is 18 residues. The CDR3 spells CASSQEDFRASGVYEQYF. DNA of the CDR3: TGTGCCAGCAGCCAAGAAGATTTTCGTGCGAGCGGGGTCTACGAGCAGTACTTC.

The CDR3 sequence is CASSGKGTYEQYF. The DNA for the CDR3 is TGCGCCAGCAGCGGCAAAGGGACTTACGAGCAGTACTTC. The V gene is TRBV5-1, the J gene TRBJ2-7; perhaps TRBD2 as D (6 bases). Per germline, CDR1 SGHRS and CDR2 YFSETQ. Trimming pared 4 bases from V and 4 bases from J, leaving 12 bases between. The CDR3 contains 13 residues.

V is TRBV4-2 and J is TRBJ1-1; no definite D call. CDR3 size: 16 residues. In germline, CDR1 is LGHNA, CDR2 YNFKEQ. Between the trimmed V and J ends, which lost 0 bases and 1 base, there was a span of 12 bases. The CDR3 loop reads CASSQEGGDWNTEAFF. CDR3 bases: TGTGCCAGCAGCCAAGAGGGCGGGGATTGGAACACTGAAGCTTTCTTT.

This chain connects TRBV27 to TRBJ2-1; 13 bases agree with TRBD2. The CDR3 runs 16 residues. With 4 bases clipped from V and 9 bases from J, the junction kept 9 bases outside the gene matches. Germline V gene lookup returns CDR1 MNHEY and CDR2 SMNVEV (reference sequence). In DNA form, the CDR3 reads TGTGCCAGCAGTTCAGGACTAGCGGGGGTTACAACTGAGCAGTTCTTC. This sequence encodes CASSSGLAGVTTEQFF.

The rearrangement links TRBV19 to TRBJ1-6, with D unclear. V was pared by 1 base and J by 5 bases, with 9 bases between. The CDR3 sequence is 15 residues long. Germline CDR1 LNHDA, CDR2 SQIVND (reference sequence). CDR3 DNA sequence: TGTGCCAGTAGTATAGGAGGCGGAGATAATTCACCCCTCCACTTT. This sequence encodes CASSIGGGDNSPLHF. Complete variable domain (other parts from reference TRBV19 and TRBJ1-6): DGGITQSPKYLFRKEGQNVTLSCEQNLNHDAMYWYRQDPGQGLRLIYYSQIVNDFQKGDIAEGYSVSREKKESFPLTVTSAQKNPTAFYLCASSIGGGDNSPLHFGNGTRLTVT.

The table lists this clone with a count of one. In nucleotides, the CDR3 is TGTGCCAGCAGCTTATCAGAGACATCCTACGAGCAGTACTTC. It translates to CASSLSETSYEQYF. V usage is TRBV7-9 and J usage is TRBJ2-7; D uncertain. V was shortened by 2 bases and J by 1 base, with 9 bases between the two germline ends. Per germline, CDR1 SEHNR and CDR2 FQNEAQ (reference sequence). CDR3 size: 14 residues.

The V call is TRBV6-1, the J call TRBJ2-7; D is ambiguous. Germline CDR1 reads MNHNS; CDR2 reads SASEGT. The CDR3 is 13 amino acids. Trimming stripped 1 base from V and 6 bases from J, with 10 bases between. CDR3 sequence reads: CASSEGPGAEQYF. CDR3 coding DNA: TGTGCCAGCAGTGAAGGTCCAGGCGCCGAGCAGTACTTC.

The rearrangement uses TRBV7-9 and TRBJ2-2; no definite D call. The germline V and J ends were trimmed by 1 base and 5 bases, with 11 bases remaining between them. In germline, CDR1 is SEHNR, CDR2 FQNEAQ (reference sequence). The CDR3 loop spans 15 amino acids. The CDR3 spells CASSLVVSYTGELFF. The CDR3 DNA sequence: TGTGCCAGCAGCTTAGTCGTTAGCTATACCGGGGAGCTGTTTTTT.

In nucleotides, the CDR3 is TGTGCCAGGGGGGACAGGCGGGAGCGGGAGGGCCGGGATGAGCAGTTCTTC. It is translated as CARGDRREREGRDEQFF. This sequence joins TRBV2 and TRBJ2-1, with 10 bases identical to TRBD2. This CDR3 is built from 17 residues. Germline loops: CDR1 SNHLY, CDR2 FYNNEI. After removal of 9 bases from V and 8 bases from J, the junction contained 19 bases not matched to a gene. Complete variable domain (other parts from reference TRBV2 and TRBJ2-1): EPEVTQTPSHQVTQMGQEVILRCVPISNHLYFYWYRQILGQKVEFLVSFYNNEISEKSEIFDDQFSVERPDGSNFTLKIRSTKLEDSAMYFCARGDRREREGRDEQFFGPGTRLTVL.

This clone came up a few times. CDR3 bases: TGTGCCAGCAGCTTGCCCACTAGCGGTGGCCCAGATACGCAGTATTTT. This encodes CASSLPTSGGPDTQYF. This chain links TRBV5-6 with TRBJ2-3; 8 bases are shared with TRBD2. Trimming at V came to 1 base and at J to 4 bases, leaving 8 bases not matched to a gene. Germline V lookup: CDR1 SGHDT, CDR2 YYEEEE. This CDR3 comprises 16 residues.

The rearrangement links TRBV7-9 to TRBJ1-2; TRBD1 matches at 7 bases. With 3 bases clipped from V and 4 bases from J, the junction kept 14 bases outside the gene matches. This CDR3 has 17 amino acids. Per the germline V gene, CDR1 is SEHNR and CDR2 is FQNEAQ (reference sequence). The CDR3 sequence: CASSFTHARPGGYGYTF. The CDR3 DNA is TGTGCCAGCAGCTTTACTCATGCAAGACCAGGGGGCTATGGCTACACCTTC.

This clone is a singleton in its sample. The chain joins TRBV4-1 to TRBJ2-7; TRBD2 matches at 13 bases. Germline values: CDR1 MGHRA, CDR2 YSYEKL. CDR3 length: 17 residues. V gave up 0 bases and J gave up 4 bases; unmatched junction bases: 6. This CDR3 reads CASSQDLWTSGSYEQYF. The CDR3 bases are TGCGCCAGCAGCCAAGATCTGTGGACTAGCGGGAGTTACGAGCAGTACTTC.

This chain connects TRBV27 to TRBJ1-5; D gene ambiguous. Germline CDR1 is MNHEY and CDR2 is SMNVEV (reference sequence). Between the trimmed V and J ends, which lost 3 bases and 7 bases, there was a span of 13 bases. The CDR3 extends over 14 amino acids. The CDR3 loop reads CASSFTGIGQPQHF. The CDR3 DNA is TGTGCCAGCAGTTTTACGGGAATAGGGCAGCCCCAGCATTTT.

The V and J genes are TRBV9 and TRBJ1-2; 9 bases are shared with TRBD1. This CDR3 comprises 16 residues. Germline CDR1 and CDR2: SGDLS and YYNGEE. The V gene end was trimmed by 1 base and the J gene end by 6 bases; junction bases not matched to a gene: 10. The CDR3 DNA reads as TGTGCCAGCAGCGTAACCCCGGGACAGGGATCGGATGGCTACACCTTC. Translating it yields CASSVTPGQGSDGYTF. The variable domain in full, completed from reference TRBV9 and TRBJ1-2, reads DSGVTQTPKHLITATGQRVTLRCSPRSGDLSVYWYQQSLDQGLQFLIQYYNGEERAKGNILERFSAQQFPDLHSELNLSSLELGDSALYFCASSVTPGQGSDGYTFGSGTRLTVV.

This rearrangement joins TRBV6-8 to TRBJ2-5; 10 positions agree with TRBD1. CDR3 length: 12 amino acids. CDR1 and CDR2 (germline): MNHGY, SAAAGT. Losses at the gene ends were 11 bases for V and 7 bases for J; bases not matched to a gene: 7. The CDR3 sequence: CAGGQGWLTQYF. Written as DNA, the CDR3 is TGTGCCGGGGGACAGGGGTGGTTGACCCAGTACTTC.

V and J are TRBV5-1 and TRBJ2-7; D is possibly TRBD2 (6 bases). The germline gives CDR1 SGHRS, CDR2 YFSETQ. V gave up 0 bases and J gave up 6 bases, with 16 bases separating them. The CDR3 loop spans 15 amino acids. CDR3 sequence: CASSLVGGEISEQYF. The CDR3 DNA reads TGCGCCAGCAGCTTGGTCGGGGGAGAAATAAGCGAGCAGTACTTC.

The genes are TRBV30 and TRBJ2-3; 8 bases align to TRBD2. CDR1 is GTSNPN and CDR2 is SVGIG in the germline V gene (reference sequence). This CDR3 comprises 13 residues. Losses at the gene ends were 4 bases for V and 5 bases for J; bases not matched to a gene: 5. The CDR3 DNA reads as TGTGCCTGGATCCCCCTAGCGGGAGATACGCAGTATTTT. Translated: CAWIPLAGDTQYF.

Note on this clone: The identical CDR3 is also encoded by other nucleotide sequences in the sample. The chain has TRBV11-2 and TRBJ2-1; 7 bases line up with TRBD1. This CDR3 has 12 amino acids. Germline-derived CDR1 and CDR2 are SGHAT and FQNNGV. Trimming cost V 1 base and J 9 bases; bases outside gene matches: 0. The CDR3 spells CASSLGDSEQFF. For the CDR3, the DNA is TGTGCCAGCAGCTTAGGGGACAGTGAGCAGTTCTTC. Complete variable domain (other parts from reference TRBV11-2 and TRBJ2-1): EAGVAQSPRYKIIEKRQSVAFWCNPISGHATLYWYQQILGQGPKLLIQFQNNGVVDDSQLPKDRFSAERLKGVDSTLKIQPAKLEDSAVYLCASSLGDSEQFFGPGTRLTVL.

The chain combines TRBV4-1 with TRBJ2-3, with D possibly matching TRBD2 (6 bases). From germline, CDR1 is MGHRA and CDR2 YSYEKL. Trimming took off 3 bases at V and 5 bases at J, with 15 bases between the two ends. The CDR3 is 15 amino acids. The chain's CDR3 is CASSHQGTSEDTQYF. CDR3 DNA: TGCGCCAGCAGCCACCAAGGGACTTCCGAAGATACGCAGTATTTT.

This rearrangement joins TRBV7-9 to TRBJ1-1; D is possibly TRBD1 (5 bases). This CDR3 contains 15 residues. The V gene lost 5 bases and the J gene lost 4 bases, with 17 bases spanning the gap. Germline V gene data show CDR1 as SEHNR and CDR2 as FQNEAQ (reference sequence). CDR3 nucleotide sequence: TGTGCCAGCAGCGAAGCCCCAGGGTCAGTCACTGAAGCTTTCTTT. This gives the protein CASSEAPGSVTEAFF.